This T cell receptor beta chain derives from a study of T-cell memory formation after mild COVID-19. Study results and limitations: Pre-infection memory contained some responding clones, which suggested that cross-reactive memory had joined. Contracting CD4+ clones lay largely in CM and EM, with CD8+ ones residing in EMRA.

This clonotype was counted at least ten times. What it binds is not known. TCRdb re-derived calls from the 5' RACE reads in MiXCR, one entry per CDR3 protein. The table has about half a million distinct CDR3 sequences, around a sixth seen once. V was clipped by 3 bases and J by 4 bases, with 13 bases between them. The germline gives CDR1 MGHDK, CDR2 SYGVNS. This CDR3 has 15 residues. Sequencing used PBMCs or a T cell subset sorted from them (not recorded which). This TCR was sampled from an adult woman who had mild COVID-19 (a few samples of this study predate the infection). Cell type and time point are not known. This chain joins TRBV25-1 and TRBJ2-1, with D maybe TRBD1 (6 bases). The CDR3 loop is CASSDSGQPYNEQFF. The CDR3, as DNA: TGTGCCAGCAGTGATTCCGGACAGCCTTACAATGAGCAGTTCTTC.